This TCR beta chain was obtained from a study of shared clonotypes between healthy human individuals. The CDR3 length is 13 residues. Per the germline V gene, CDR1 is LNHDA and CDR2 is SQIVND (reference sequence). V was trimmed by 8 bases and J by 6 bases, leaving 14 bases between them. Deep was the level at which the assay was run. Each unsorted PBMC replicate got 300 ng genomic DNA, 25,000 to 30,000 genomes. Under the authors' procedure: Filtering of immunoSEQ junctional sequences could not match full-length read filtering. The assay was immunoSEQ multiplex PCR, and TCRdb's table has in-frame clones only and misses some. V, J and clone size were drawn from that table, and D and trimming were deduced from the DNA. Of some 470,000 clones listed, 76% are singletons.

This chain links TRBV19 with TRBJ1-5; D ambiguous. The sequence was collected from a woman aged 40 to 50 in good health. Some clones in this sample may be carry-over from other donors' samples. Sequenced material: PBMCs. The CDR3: CASWADKIQPQHF. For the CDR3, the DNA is TGTGCCAGTTGGGCAGACAAGATTCAGCCCCAGCATTTT.